Sequencing of this T cell receptor beta chain was carried out in a study of regulatory T cells in long-lasting Graves disease. The time point denotes: newly diagnosed GD, antithyroid drugs for less than 3 months. Generation of the TCR library employed RNA extracted from PBMCs. In this cohort, patients came from an endocrinology department located in Xi'an, China. This clonotype was found many times. Arm-PCR of CDR3 regions and iRepertoire HTBI primers were used to build TCR beta libraries. TCRdb re-called the multiplex PCR reads through MiXCR, storing one row per CDR3 protein. The sample has around 500,000 distinct CDR3 sequences, 15% to 20% seen once. Trimming removed 2 bases from V and 7 bases from J, with 11 bases in between. Germline CDR1 and CDR2: MDHEN and SYDVKM. This CDR3 has 13 residues. This same sample was also taken into another study, of T cells in Graves' hyperthyroidism and ophthalmopathy. That report adds: First-round RT-PCR with HTBI primers amplified the TCR CDR3 region.

The sequence derives from a woman aged 35-60 years with Graves disease. This chain joins TRBV28 and TRBJ1-2; D gene ambiguous. The sample was peripheral blood mononuclear cells (PBMCs), taken at new diagnosis, from a patient treated with antithyroid drugs. The CDR3 coding sequence is TGTGCCAGCAGTTTAAGCCCGAGGGTTGGCTACACCTTC. The encoded protein is CASSLSPRVGYTF.